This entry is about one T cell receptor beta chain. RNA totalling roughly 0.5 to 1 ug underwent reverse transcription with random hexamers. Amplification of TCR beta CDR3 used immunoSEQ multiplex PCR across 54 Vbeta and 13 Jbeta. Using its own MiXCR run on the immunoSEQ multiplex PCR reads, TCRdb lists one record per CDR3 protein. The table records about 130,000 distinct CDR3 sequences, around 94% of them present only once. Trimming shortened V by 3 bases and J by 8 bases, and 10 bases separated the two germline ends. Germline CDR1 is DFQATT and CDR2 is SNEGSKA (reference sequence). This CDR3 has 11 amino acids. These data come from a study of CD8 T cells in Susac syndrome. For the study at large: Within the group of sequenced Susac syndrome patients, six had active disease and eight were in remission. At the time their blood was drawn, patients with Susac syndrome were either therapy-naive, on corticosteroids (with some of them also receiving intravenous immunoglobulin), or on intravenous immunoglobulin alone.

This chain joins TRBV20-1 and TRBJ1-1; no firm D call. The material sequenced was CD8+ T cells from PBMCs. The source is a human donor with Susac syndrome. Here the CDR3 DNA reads TGCAGTGCTAGGGACGAGGGAGAAGCTTTCTTT. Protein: CSARDEGEAFF.